These 21 T cell receptor beta chains originate from one sample sequenced in a study of T cell responses to AZD1222 COVID-19 vaccine. Sequencing was performed with immunoSEQ multiplex PCR; in TCRdb, only in-frame clones are kept and a portion is missing. The sample lists 150,000 to 200,000 clones; roughly 94% were seen once. The sample consisted of peripheral blood, taken on day 0 of AZD1222 vaccination. The receptor set was obtained from an adult in good health.

V gene TRBV5-4 combines with J gene TRBJ2-1; 7 positions match TRBD1. Trimming took 2 bases from V and 4 from J; bases not matched to a gene: 15. CDR1 is SGHNT, CDR2 YYREEE, per germline (reference sequence). This CDR3 has 18 amino acids. The CDR3 DNA reads as TGTGCCAGCAGCTTCCCCCGCACAGGGGCTAAACTTTACAATGAGCAGTTCTTC. It translates to CASSFPRTGAKLYNEQFF.

The chain links TRBV5-1 to TRBJ2-3; TRBD2 might be the D (5 bases). The CDR3 has 15 amino acids. V lost 3 bases and J 3 bases, leaving 14 bases between the germline ends. Germline lookup yields CDR1 SGHRS and CDR2 YFSETQ. The CDR3 loop is CASSYERKTTDTQYF. The CDR3, as DNA: TGCGCCAGCAGCTACGAGCGGAAGACGACAGATACGCAGTATTTT.

The chain recombines TRBV5-5 with TRBJ2-7, with D perhaps being TRBD1 or TRBD2 (6 bases each). The CDR3 spans 15 residues. V was trimmed by 4 bases and J by 7 bases, leaving 21 bases between them. Germline CDR1 and CDR2: SGHKS and YYEKEE (reference sequence). CDR3 DNA sequence: TGTGCCAGCAGCCCCCGGGGGCTGTTCCTGGGGGAGCAGTACTTC. Translation gives CASSPRGLFLGEQYF.

The chain combines TRBV23-1 with TRBJ2-7; the D gene is possibly TRBD1 (5 bases). TRBV23-1 is labeled an ORF, and its function is uncertain. Trimming left V 2 bases short and J 2 bases short, with 13 bases between. The CDR3 runs 15 residues. The CDR3, as DNA: TGCGCCAGCAGTCAAAAAGGCCCAGGGACCTACGAGCAGTACTTC. This encodes CASSQKGPGTYEQYF.

The rearrangement joins TRBV18 to TRBJ1-1; D may be TRBD1 (6 bases). From germline, CDR1 is KGHSH and CDR2 LQKENI. V was clipped by 5 bases and J by 8 bases, with 15 bases between them. This CDR3 spans 13 amino acids. In nucleotides, the CDR3 is TGTGCCAGCTCATCGGGGGCGCTTTACGAAGCTTTCTTT. Amino acids: CASSSGALYEAFF.

The V call is TRBV11-2, the J call TRBJ2-3, with 8 bases lining up with TRBD1. In germline, CDR1 is SGHAT, CDR2 FQNNGV. The CDR3 spans 15 residues. Unmatched junction bases numbered 6, after V lost 5 bases and J lost 2 bases. DNA for the CDR3: TGTGCCAGCAGCACTCGGACAGGGTCCACAGATACGCAGTATTTT. This gives the protein CASSTRTGSTDTQYF.

The chain employs TRBV5-1 and TRBJ1-4; D unresolved. V dropped 0 bases and J dropped 7 bases, with 10 bases sitting between them. This CDR3 contains 14 residues. CDR1 and CDR2 from the germline V gene are SGHRS and YFSETQ. The CDR3 nucleotides are TGCGCCAGCAGCTTGGGGGAACTCGGTGAAAAACTGTTTTTT. Translating gives CASSLGELGEKLFF.

The chain recombines TRBV15 with TRBJ2-7; 10 positions agree with TRBD1. J was trimmed by 5 bases and V by 8 bases; bases with no gene match: 6. Germline V gene sequence: CDR1 LNHNV, CDR2 YYDKDF (reference sequence). The CDR3 contains 13 residues. This chain's CDR3 is CATSAGQGNEQYF. In DNA form, the CDR3 reads TGTGCCACCTCGGCGGGACAGGGGAACGAGCAGTACTTC.

V gene TRBV7-9 combines with J gene TRBJ2-5, with 10 bases lining up with TRBD1. V dropped 5 bases and J dropped 5; count of bases not matched to a gene: 11. Per the germline V gene, CDR1 is SEHNR and CDR2 is FQNEAQ (reference sequence). This CDR3 comprises 16 residues. CDR3 sequence (DNA): TGTGCCAGCAGCGGTGGACCGGGACAGGGGACCGAGACCCAGTACTTC. This translates into CASSGGPGQGTETQYF.

V gene TRBV6-6 combines with J gene TRBJ1-2; 7 bases fit TRBD1. J gave up 8 bases and V 5 bases, and 11 bases lay outside the gene matches. Germline lookup yields CDR1 MNHNY and CDR2 SVGAGI (reference sequence). There are 14 residues in the CDR3. CDR3 nucleotides: TGTGCCAGCAGTCCCCCGGGACAGCTTGGAGGCTACACCTTC. As protein: CASSPPGQLGGYTF.

The V call is TRBV6-5, the J call TRBJ1-1; possibly TRBD1 for D (6 bases). From germline, CDR1 is MNHEY and CDR2 SVGAGI. Trimming pared 0 bases from V and 5 bases from J, leaving 7 bases between. There are 13 residues in the CDR3. The DNA of the CDR3 is TGTGCCAGCAGTTACTCGAGGGGGACTGAAGCTTTCTTT. Translating gives CASSYSRGTEAFF.

This chain links TRBV7-8 with TRBJ1-1; D is unclear. V was cut by 4 bases and J by 10 bases, with 19 bases left in between. In germline, CDR1 is SGHVS, CDR2 FQNEAQ. This CDR3 has 14 amino acids. CDR3 in amino acids: CASSSTGGSLRAFF. In nucleotides, the CDR3 is TGTGCCAGCAGCTCTACGGGCGGGAGCCTTAGAGCTTTCTTT.

This chain links TRBV30 with TRBJ2-1; 7 nucleotides match TRBD2. This CDR3 has 13 amino acids. Trimming cost V 3 bases and J 3 bases; bases outside gene matches: 2. CDR1 and CDR2 (germline): GTSNPN, SVGIG (reference sequence). The DNA of the CDR3 is TGTGCCTGGAGCAGGACTAGCTACAATGAGCAGTTCTTC. This encodes CAWSRTSYNEQFF.

This chain connects TRBV28 to TRBJ2-7, with 7 nucleotides matching TRBD1. The CDR3 has 14 amino acids. CDR1 MDHEN and CDR2 SYDVKM come from the germline V gene. V was clipped by 7 bases and J by 2 bases; unmatched bases: 8. CDR3 coding DNA: TGTGCCAGCACCACACGACAGGGTACCTACGAGCAGTACTTC. Its translation: CASTTRQGTYEQYF. Full variable domain (outside the CDR3, taken from reference TRBV28 and TRBJ2-7): DVKVTQSSRYLVKRTGEKVFLECVQDMDHENMFWYRQDPGLGLRLIYFSYDVKMKEKGDIPEGYSVSREKKERFSLILESASTNQTSMYLCASTTRQGTYEQYFGPGTRLTVT.

The chain is built from TRBV7-9 and TRBJ2-2; the match to TRBD2 covers 9 bases. CDR3 length equals 15 residues. The trim removed 4 bases at V and 4 bases at J, leaving 4 bases unmatched. The germline V gene encodes CDR1 SEHNR and CDR2 FQNEAQ (reference sequence). For the CDR3, the DNA is TGTGCCAGCAGCTCTCTGACTAGCGGCACCGGGGAGCTGTTTTTT. It codes for CASSSLTSGTGELFF.

The chain is built from TRBV6-5 and TRBJ1-2, with 11 bases that match TRBD1. The ends lost 2 bases at V and 5 bases at J; junction bases unmatched: 4. This CDR3 has 15 residues. Germline V gives CDR1 MNHEY, CDR2 SVGAGI. The CDR3 loop is CASSYHGTGGYGYTF. For the CDR3, the DNA is TGTGCCAGCAGTTACCATGGGACAGGGGGGTATGGCTACACCTTC.

The chain is built from TRBV7-9 and TRBJ2-7; possibly TRBD2 for D (5 bases). The CDR3 contains 16 residues. The germline gives CDR1 SEHNR, CDR2 FQNEAQ (reference sequence). With 5 bases removed from V and 3 bases from J, the gap between germline ends came to 20 bases. The CDR3 reads CASSLWAGEGGYEQYF. CDR3 nucleotide sequence: TGTGCCAGCAGCCTCTGGGCAGGCGAGGGTGGCTACGAGCAGTACTTC. Complete variable domain (other parts from reference TRBV7-9 and TRBJ2-7): DTGVSQNPRHKITKRGQNVTFRCDPISEHNRLYWYRQTLGQGPEFLTYFQNEAQLEKSRLLSDRFSAERPKGSFSTLEIQRTEQGDSAMYLCASSLWAGEGGYEQYFGPGTRLTVT.

The chain joins TRBV19 to TRBJ2-2, with 9 nucleotides matching TRBD1. The germline CDR1 and CDR2 sequences are LNHDA and SQIVND (reference sequence). The CDR3 runs 15 residues. J lost 4 bases, V lost 6 bases, and 6 bases had no gene match. The CDR3: CASRTGQGITGELFF. The CDR3, as DNA: TGTGCCAGTAGGACAGGACAGGGGATCACCGGGGAGCTGTTTTTT. Drawing the rest from reference TRBV19 and TRBJ2-2, the complete variable domain is DGGITQSPKYLFRKEGQNVTLSCEQNLNHDAMYWYRQDPGQGLRLIYYSQIVNDFQKGDIAEGYSVSREKKESFPLTVTSAQKNPTAFYLCASRTGQGITGELFFGEGSRLTVL.

This chain joins TRBV7-9 and TRBJ2-3; perhaps TRBD1 as D (6 bases). V shed 5 bases and J shed 10 bases, with 22 bases lying between them. The CDR3 is 15 amino acids. CDR1 and CDR2 from the germline V gene are SEHNR and FQNEAQ (reference sequence). CDR3 in amino acids: CASSPGLSLQGAQYF. CDR3 nucleotide sequence: TGTGCCAGCAGCCCTGGGCTCTCGCTACAGGGTGCGCAGTATTTT.

The V gene is TRBV18, the J gene TRBJ1-1; D is undetermined. V was shortened by 0 bases and J by 0 bases, with 8 bases between the two germline ends. Germline CDR1 is KGHSH and CDR2 is LQKENI. There are 15 residues in the CDR3. The CDR3 sequence: CASSPPAALNTEAFF. The CDR3 DNA is TGTGCCAGCTCACCACCTGCAGCCCTGAACACTGAAGCTTTCTTT.

The chain links TRBV7-6 to TRBJ2-6; tentatively, D is TRBD2 (6 bases). The V end lost 6 bases, the J end lost 0 bases, and 12 bases lay between the germline ends. There are 16 residues in the CDR3. In germline, CDR1 is SGHVS, CDR2 FNYEAQ. CDR3 DNA sequence: TGTGCCAGCAGGGGAGGACTAACCTCTGGGGCCAACGTCCTGACTTTC. As protein: CASRGGLTSGANVLTF. The full variable domain, with the rest looked up from reference TRBV7-6 and TRBJ2-6, is GAGVSQSPRYKVTKRGQDVALRCDPISGHVSLYWYRQALGQGPEFLTYFNYEAQQDKSGLPNDRFSAERPEGSISTLTIQRTEQRDSAMYRCASRGGLTSGANVLTFGAGSRLTVL.